This TCR beta chain was documented in a study of TIL therapy for anti-PD-1-resistant metastatic lung cancer. About the study: Median tumor mutation burden was roughly 1.5 mutations per megabase.

CDR1 is SGHTA, CDR2 FQGNSA, per germline. V was trimmed by 8 bases and J by 2 bases, leaving 14 bases between them. The CDR3 sequence is 14 residues long. Sequencing used immunoSEQ v3. Profiling relied on immunoSEQ multiplex PCR, and the TCRdb table lists in-frame clones only, not all of them. Of 9,000 to 15,000 clones in the sample, approximately 80% were seen once. Regarding time point: pre-treatment sample, taken before nivolumab and TIL therapy. Sequenced here: blood, sampled at baseline. This chain links TRBV7-2 with TRBJ2-3; no clear D. This clonotype was obtained from a person aged 25 to 80 with non-small cell lung cancer. CDR3 amino acids: CASQGAGLTDTQYF. CDR3 coding DNA: TGTGCCAGCCAAGGAGCCGGGCTCACAGATACGCAGTATTTT.